This T cell receptor (beta chain) was identified during a study of monozygotic twins with inflammatory bowel disease. Study results and caveats: It was in IBD patients that TCRbeta diversity (inverse Simpson) was lower than in healthy co-twins.

RNA in its total form was extracted from whole blood, and T cells were not sorted. Per TCR library, approximately 3,800 ng of total RNA was used. In eight separate reactions per sample, cDNA was generated. TCRdb derives one entry per CDR3 protein from the 5' RACE reads, leaving out DNA. Its clone listing holds approximately 400,000 distinct CDR3 sequences. The V gene's germline CDR1 is DFQATT and CDR2 SNEGSKA (reference sequence). This CDR3 has 13 amino acids. As regards this clonotype: Its antigen remains unidentified.

The sequenced material came from blood. This TCR was recovered from a human donor with ulcerative colitis or Crohn's disease, or a healthy co-twin of an affected twin (not recorded which). V gene TRBV20-1 combines with J gene TRBJ1-1. Here the CDR3 reads CSARVIPDTEAFF.